The sequence of this TCR beta chain was determined in a study of blood T cell repertoires in COVID-19. The J segment lost 4 bases and the V segment lost 5 bases, leaving 12 bases of the junction unmatched. The germline CDR1 and CDR2 sequences are SGHVS and FQNEAQ. This CDR3 comprises 16 residues. Measured with immunoSEQ multiplex PCR; TCRdb has only the in-frame clones, and not every one. The repertoire has roughly 250,000 clones, roughly 88% of them found once; the top ten carry roughly 4%. The receptor's source is a woman between 25 and 40 years old who had recovered from COVID-19. The rearrangement joins TRBV7-8 to TRBJ1-1; 8 bases agree with TRBD1. What was sequenced was PBMCs or T cells enriched from blood (not recorded which). The CDR3: CASSALTGVGATEAFF. CDR3 bases: TGTGCCAGCAGCGCCCTGACAGGGGTAGGCGCCACTGAAGCTTTCTTT.